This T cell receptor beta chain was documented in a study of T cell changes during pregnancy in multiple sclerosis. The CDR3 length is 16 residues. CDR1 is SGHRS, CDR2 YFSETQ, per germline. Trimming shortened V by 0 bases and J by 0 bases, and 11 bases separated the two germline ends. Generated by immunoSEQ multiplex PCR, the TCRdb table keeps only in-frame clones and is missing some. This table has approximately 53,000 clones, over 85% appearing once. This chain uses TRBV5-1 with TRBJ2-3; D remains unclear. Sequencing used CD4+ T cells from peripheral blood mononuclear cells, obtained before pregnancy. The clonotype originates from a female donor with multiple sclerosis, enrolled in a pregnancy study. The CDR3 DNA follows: TGCGCCAGCAGCTTGGAGTCCCAGTATAGCACAGATACGCAGTATTTT. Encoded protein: CASSLESQYSTDTQYF.